This T cell receptor (beta chain) was found in a study of blood T cells in healthy people across ages. This clonotype has more than one count but fewer than ten. Germline V gene sequence: CDR1 SGHRS, CDR2 YFSETQ. V dropped 4 bases and J dropped 5; count of bases not matched to a gene: 10. This CDR3 contains 15 residues. Then a second PCR, running about 7 to 11 cycles, was carried out with a sample-barcoded 5' primer and a J-beta primer mix. Using its own MiXCR run on the 5' RACE reads, TCRdb lists one record per CDR3 protein. The table has around 800,000 distinct CDR3 sequences, around 24% seen once. This sample also appeared in a second study, on T cells of mothers and their children.

Sequences were obtained from blood. This sequence originates from a boy between 10 and 17 years old in good health. This chain uses TRBV5-1 with TRBJ2-5, with 8 bases matching TRBD2. CDR3 sequence: CASSTGLDRLETQYF. CDR3 nucleotides: TGCGCCAGCAGCACGGGACTAGACCGTCTCGAGACCCAGTACTTC.